The 20 T cell receptor beta chains below come from one sample, sequenced in a study of OX40 agonist ivuxolimab in advanced cancers. The protocol was immunoSEQ multiplex PCR, while the TCRdb copy is restricted to in-frame clones and leaves out a portion. The sample lists 50,000 to 70,000 clones; around 88% were seen once. The specimen comprised CD4+ or CD8+ T cells sorted from blood, sampled in a trial of the OX40 agonist ivuxolimab. These receptors originate from an adult with an advanced solid tumor such as melanoma, head and neck, liver or kidney cancer.

The chain links TRBV11-2 to TRBJ2-5; unclear D gene. Per the germline V gene, CDR1 is SGHAT and CDR2 is FQNNGV. V lost 2 bases and J 4 bases, leaving 14 bases between the germline ends. The CDR3 sequence is 15 residues long. In DNA form, the CDR3 reads TGTGCCAGCAGCTTAACCAGAAACCTGGGAGAGACCCAGTACTTC. Translation: CASSLTRNLGETQYF.

The J gene is TRBJ1-1, the V gene TRBV6-1; D not resolved. This CDR3 spans 15 amino acids. Trimming left V 2 bases short and J 0 bases short, with 10 bases between. In germline, CDR1 is MNHNS, CDR2 SASEGT. The DNA for the CDR3 is TGTGCCAGCAGTGAACGTCGGCAGCTGAACACTGAAGCTTTCTTT. Translated, it gives CASSERRQLNTEAFF.

This clone is a singleton in its sample. This chain links TRBV6-1 with TRBJ1-1; D gene ambiguous. Trimming removed 5 bases at V and 2 bases at J, with 9 bases between. Per the germline V gene, CDR1 is MNHNS and CDR2 is SASEGT. The CDR3 has 13 residues. CDR3: CASSSLDNTEAFF. CDR3 DNA: TGTGCCAGCAGTTCACTGGACAACACTGAAGCTTTCTTT.

A single count supports this clone. The chain joins TRBV10-2 to TRBJ2-7, with D hard to call. The V gene lost 3 bases and the J gene lost 2 bases, with 11 bases spanning the gap. The CDR3 is made up of 14 amino acids. Germline CDR1 and CDR2: WSHSY and SAAADI. CDR3 residues: CASSEKGFAYEQYF. DNA for the CDR3: TGCGCCAGCAGTGAAAAGGGATTTGCCTACGAGCAGTACTTC.

The chain recombines TRBV7-3 with TRBJ1-2; 8 bases line up with TRBD1. The junction had 9 bases not matched to a gene; V was cut back by 0 bases and J by 6 bases. The CDR3 loop spans 16 amino acids. CDR1 SGHTA and CDR2 FQGTGA come from the germline V gene. CDR3 DNA sequence: TGTGCCAGCAGCTTAACCCCGGACAGGGAAGTGGATGGCTACACCTTC. It specifies CASSLTPDREVDGYTF.

The CDR3 nucleotides are TGTGCCAGCAGTGAACATCATAACTATGGCTACACCTTC. Translated: CASSEHHNYGYTF. This chain uses TRBV6-1 with TRBJ1-2; D is uncertain. CDR3 size: 13 residues. The V end was cut by 2 bases, the J end by 1 base, with 5 bases between. The V gene's germline CDR1 is MNHNS and CDR2 SASEGT.

The chain's CDR3 is CASSYSNQPQHF. The CDR3, as DNA: TGTGCCAGCAGCTATAGCAATCAGCCCCAGCATTTT. The V and J genes are TRBV7-8 and TRBJ1-5; D gene uncertain. The CDR3 spans 12 residues. Germline V gene data show CDR1 as SGHVS and CDR2 as FQNEAQ. V lost 4 bases and J 0 bases, leaving 1 base between the germline ends.

The gene calls are TRBV10-2 and TRBJ2-3; D is unclear. Germline loops: CDR1 WSHSY, CDR2 SAAADI. V lost 0 bases and J lost 6, with 13 bases in between. The CDR3 extends over 15 amino acids. The DNA for the CDR3 is TGCGCCAGCAGTGAGTCGCCCCGGCAGGCGGATACGCAGTATTTT. This codes for CASSESPRQADTQYF.

The gene calls are TRBV10-1 and TRBJ1-3, with D possibly TRBD1 on 6 matching bases. In germline, CDR1 is WNHNN, CDR2 SYGVQD (reference sequence). The CDR3 contains 15 residues. V was cut by 3 bases and J by 4 bases, with 13 bases left in between. The CDR3 DNA reads TGCGCCAGCAGTGACGCGGGGGCGCACGGAAACACCATATATTTT. Amino acid sequence: CASSDAGAHGNTIYF.

The chain combines TRBV19 with TRBJ2-1, with 7 bases fitting TRBD1. V shed 7 bases and J 9 bases; nucleotides not matched to a gene: 15. The CDR3 length is 15 residues. CDR1 LNHDA and CDR2 SQIVND come from the germline V gene (reference sequence). The CDR3 is CASTPRGGRGPEQFF. CDR3 DNA sequence: TGTGCCAGTACACCGAGAGGGGGCCGCGGGCCTGAGCAGTTCTTC.

The V and J genes are TRBV18 and TRBJ1-1, with 10 bases aligning to TRBD1. Germline-derived CDR1 and CDR2 are KGHSH and LQKENI. There are 15 residues in the CDR3. With V trimmed by 1 base and J by 5 bases, 4 bases remained unmatched. The CDR3 loop reads CASSPQGQGGTEAFF. CDR3 bases: TGTGCCAGCTCACCACAAGGACAGGGGGGGACTGAAGCTTTCTTT.

This sequence joins TRBV27 and TRBJ1-3, with 9 bases that match TRBD1. Germline assignment: CDR1 MNHEY and CDR2 SMNVEV (reference sequence). Trimming cost V 6 bases and J 0 bases; bases outside gene matches: 15. This CDR3 is 19 amino acids long. The CDR3 region is CASSLRGPTGGASGNTIYF. CDR3 nucleotide sequence: TGTGCCAGCAGCCTCAGGGGCCCGACAGGGGGGGCCTCTGGAAACACCATATATTTT.

The rearrangement joins TRBV7-6 to TRBJ2-7; TRBD1 agrees at 9 bases. The CDR3 spans 15 residues. The V and J ends lost 1 base and 6 bases, in that order; junction bases with no gene match: 7. CDR1 is SGHVS and CDR2 is FNYEAQ in the germline V gene. The CDR3 DNA is TGTGCCAGCAGCTTAGAAGGACAGGGGTACTCCGAGCAGTACTTC. Protein: CASSLEGQGYSEQYF.

V gene TRBV5-6 combines with J gene TRBJ2-6, with D possibly TRBD1 on 6 matching bases. The CDR3 totals 18 residues. Germline assignment: CDR1 SGHDT and CDR2 YYEEEE. Trimming left V 2 bases short and J 3 bases short, with 18 bases between. The chain's CDR3 is CASSFRGRLTYGANVLTF. DNA of the CDR3: TGTGCCAGCAGCTTCAGGGGAAGACTCACCTATGGGGCCAACGTCCTGACTTTC.

The CDR3 here is CAVGHLNTEAFF. The CDR3 region has the DNA TGTGCCGTGGGACACTTGAACACTGAAGCTTTCTTT. The genes are TRBV19 and TRBJ1-1, with D possibly matching TRBD1 (6 bases). The CDR3 consists of 12 residues. Trimming removed 11 bases from V and 0 bases from J, with 10 bases in between. Germline assignment: CDR1 LNHDA and CDR2 SQIVND (reference sequence).

The V and J genes are TRBV29-1 and TRBJ2-7; 8 bases match TRBD1. This CDR3 region has 12 residues. Germline V gene data show CDR1 as SQVTM and CDR2 as ANQGSEA. V shed 6 bases, J shed 2 bases, and the junction held 3 bases outside the gene matches. DNA of the CDR3: TGCAGCGTGCAGACAGGGGCCTACGAGCAGTACTTC. Translation: CSVQTGAYEQYF.

The CDR3 nucleotides read TGTGCCAGCAGCTTAGAAGGCAGGGGAGGAAACACCATATATTTT. Amino acids: CASSLEGRGGNTIYF. This rearrangement joins TRBV7-9 to TRBJ1-3; D possibly corresponds to TRBD1 (6 bases). V gave up 1 base and J gave up 4 bases, with 11 bases separating them. Looked up from germline, CDR1 is SEHNR and CDR2 is FQNEAQ (reference sequence). This CDR3 comprises 15 residues.

The chain joins TRBV21-1 to TRBJ2-1; TRBD2 is taken as the D call from the table, unchecked against the DNA. TRBV21-1 corresponds to a pseudogene. This CDR3 spans 14 amino acids. The DNA of the CDR3 is TGTGCCAGCAGCGATAAACAGCGGTGTAATGAGCAGTTCTTC. It is translated as CASSDKQRCNEQFF.

This clone was counted between two and nine times. This chain connects TRBV5-6 to TRBJ2-1, with 13 positions matching TRBD2. Per the germline V gene, CDR1 is SGHDT and CDR2 is YYEEEE. CDR3 length equals 15 residues. V lost 5 bases to trimming and J lost 5 bases; unmatched junction nucleotides: 4. CDR3 in amino acids: CASSPGLAGNNEQFF. The DNA of the CDR3 is TGTGCCAGCAGTCCGGGACTAGCGGGGAACAATGAGCAGTTCTTC.

V gene TRBV6-5 combines with J gene TRBJ1-1; TRBD1 is a possible D gene (5 bases). CDR1 is MNHEY, CDR2 SVGAGI, per germline. V was pared by 4 bases and J by 5 bases, with 14 bases between. The CDR3 length is 14 residues. CDR3 sequence reads: CASSSVGGSTEAFF. CDR3 in DNA: TGTGCCAGCAGTTCTGTCGGGGGATCAACTGAAGCTTTCTTT.